These 30 T cell receptor beta chains were all obtained from the same sample, sequenced in a study of early T cells in non-severe SARS-CoV-2 infection. TCRdb re-called the 5' RACE reads with MiXCR, one entry per CDR3 protein. This table has roughly 27,000 distinct CDR3 sequences, 4.2% appearing once. The material sequenced was whole blood. The receptor set was obtained from an adult who was a healthcare worker with PCR-confirmed SARS-CoV-2 infection or an uninfected control (not recorded which).

This clonotype came up many times. The gene calls are TRBV18 and TRBJ1-1; D gene unclear. The CDR3 has 13 residues. In germline, CDR1 is KGHSH, CDR2 LQKENI. Trimming left V 3 bases short and J 8 bases short, with 13 bases between. For the CDR3, the DNA is TGTGCCAGCTCACCGAGCCAGACTGGGGAAGCTTTCTTT. This encodes CASSPSQTGEAFF.

This clonotype was detected ten times or more. The chain has TRBV29-1 and TRBJ2-1, with 15 bases aligning to TRBD2. This CDR3 spans 13 amino acids. Germline values: CDR1 SQVTM, CDR2 ANQGSEA. Trimming cost V 7 bases and J 7 bases; bases outside gene matches: 2. In nucleotides, the CDR3 is TGCAGCGACGGACTAGCGGGAGGGAATGAGCAGTTCTTC. This codes for CSDGLAGGNEQFF.

Only a few counts were recorded for this clonotype. The V call is TRBV28, the J call TRBJ2-3; D remains unclear. CDR1 is MDHEN and CDR2 is SYDVKM in the germline V gene. The CDR3 is made up of 14 amino acids. V gave up 5 bases and J gave up 4 bases, with 13 bases separating them. DNA of the CDR3: TGTGCCAGCAGTCTCCCGGGTAGGGCAGATACGCAGTATTTT. Its protein is CASSLPGRADTQYF.

This clonotype was seen ten or more times. The chain joins TRBV7-9 to TRBJ1-1; weak D call: TRBD1 (6 bases). V lost 5 bases and J 1 base, leaving 17 bases between the germline ends. The germline CDR1 and CDR2 sequences are SEHNR and FQNEAQ (reference sequence). CDR3 length: 16 residues. Here the CDR3 DNA reads TGTGCCAGCAGCCCCCCGGCTACCAGGGGGAACACTGAAGCTTTCTTT. Amino acids: CASSPPATRGNTEAFF.

This clonotype has a handful of counts. The rearrangement links TRBV6-5 to TRBJ2-7, with 9 bases identical to TRBD1. Trimming removed 4 bases from V and 3 bases from J; junction bases left unmatched: 7. CDR1 and CDR2 from the germline V gene are MNHEY and SVGAGI. The CDR3 extends over 15 amino acids. The CDR3 DNA sequence: TGTGCCAGCAGTTCTCGGACAGGGGTCCGCTACGAGCAGTACTTC. Its protein is CASSSRTGVRYEQYF.

This clonotype has a count of ten or more. The chain uses TRBV13 and TRBJ1-2; D unresolved. Per the germline V gene, CDR1 is PRHDT and CDR2 is FYEKMQ (reference sequence). Trimming took 0 bases from V and 7 from J, leaving 6 bases between them. The CDR3 extends over 12 amino acids. The CDR3 nucleotides read TGTGCCAGCAGCTTAGGACGCTCTGGCTACACCTTC. It translates to CASSLGRSGYTF.

This clonotype was picked up many times. This chain links TRBV29-1 with TRBJ2-7, with TRBD2 matching 8 bases. Germline CDR1 and CDR2: SQVTM and ANQGSEA. The CDR3 consists of 14 residues. V shed 4 bases and J 7 bases; nucleotides not matched to a gene: 12. This CDR3 reads CSVVASGLEGEQYF. The CDR3 DNA sequence: TGCAGCGTTGTTGCTAGCGGGTTGGAGGGGGAGCAGTACTTC.

This clonotype was found a few times. The chain couples TRBV6-5 to TRBJ1-2, with D unclear. Trimming stripped 5 bases from V and 8 bases from J, with 12 bases between. This CDR3 is 12 amino acids long. Per germline, CDR1 MNHEY and CDR2 SVGAGI. The CDR3 nucleotides are TGTGCCAGCAGTCCCGATAGCCGGGGCTACACCTTC. As protein: CASSPDSRGYTF.

This clonotype appeared many times. The rearrangement joins TRBV14 to TRBJ2-3; D may be TRBD2 (6 bases). V was clipped by 2 bases and J by 8 bases, with 8 bases between them. Germline V gene lookup returns CDR1 SGHDN and CDR2 FVKESK. There are 12 residues in the CDR3. CDR3 coding DNA: TGTGCCAGCAGCCAAACCGGGGGTACGCAGTATTTT. It encodes CASSQTGGTQYF.

This clonotype was found many times. This chain uses TRBV7-9 with TRBJ2-3, with 8 nucleotides matching TRBD1. This CDR3 contains 13 residues. Trimming removed 6 bases from V and 6 bases from J; junction bases left unmatched: 5. The germline CDR1 and CDR2 sequences are SEHNR and FQNEAQ (reference sequence). In nucleotides, the CDR3 is TGTGCCAGCAGAAGACAGGGGTTGGATACGCAGTATTTT. Translation gives CASRRQGLDTQYF.

This clonotype came up many times. The chain joins TRBV5-1 to TRBJ2-5; TRBD2 aligns across 9 bases. In germline, CDR1 is SGHRS, CDR2 YFSETQ. J gave up 5 bases and V 3 bases, and 11 bases lay outside the gene matches. The CDR3 is 16 amino acids. CDR3 amino acids: CASSSLGSGRGETQYF. The CDR3 nucleotides read TGCGCCAGCAGCTCCCTGGGTAGCGGGAGAGGGGAGACCCAGTACTTC.

In its sample, this clonotype ranks as medium-sized. The genes are TRBV24-1 and TRBJ1-6, with 7 bases matching TRBD1. The V and J ends lost 3 bases and 7 bases, in that order; junction bases with no gene match: 8. CDR3 length: 16 residues. CDR1 and CDR2 from the germline V gene are KGHDR and SFDVKD. The CDR3 is CATSDVRQGRNSPLHF. The CDR3 DNA is TGTGCCACCAGTGATGTTCGACAGGGTCGGAATTCACCCCTCCACTTT.

This clonotype was found a few times. This chain connects TRBV5-1 to TRBJ1-1; TRBD1 might be the D (5 bases). The CDR3 contains 14 residues. Germline V gene sequence: CDR1 SGHRS, CDR2 YFSETQ. The V end lost 2 bases, the J end lost 2 bases, and 10 bases lay between the germline ends. The CDR3 DNA reads TGCGCCAGCAGCTTTCAGGGAGACAACACTGAAGCTTTCTTT. Its translation: CASSFQGDNTEAFF.

This clonotype was observed many times. The rearrangement joins TRBV4-1 to TRBJ2-1; D possibly corresponds to TRBD2 (6 bases). V lost 3 bases, J lost 2 bases, and 17 bases lay in between. Germline CDR1 is MGHRA and CDR2 is YSYEKL. The CDR3 has 17 residues. The CDR3 DNA follows: TGCGCCAGCAGCCAGGTCCCCACCGGGAGTCCCTACAATGAGCAGTTCTTC. Translating gives CASSQVPTGSPYNEQFF.

Many counts were recorded for this clonotype. This chain connects TRBV28 to TRBJ2-7; D uncertain. The V gene lost 2 bases and the J gene lost 6 bases, with 11 bases spanning the gap. Germline assignment: CDR1 MDHEN and CDR2 SYDVKM. The CDR3 is 13 residues long. The CDR3 region is CASSLMGSGEQYF. The CDR3 DNA reads as TGTGCCAGCAGTTTAATGGGGTCAGGCGAGCAGTACTTC.

This clonotype was counted at least ten times. The rearrangement joins TRBV7-3 to TRBJ2-6; D unresolved. V gave up 2 bases and J gave up 2 bases, with 10 bases separating them. Germline-derived CDR1 and CDR2 are SGHTA and FQGTGA. This CDR3 is 16 amino acids long. DNA for the CDR3: TGTGCCAGCAGCTTACTGGGGATGGCTGGGGCCAACGTCCTGACTTTC. Encoded protein: CASSLLGMAGANVLTF. The full variable domain, rest sourced from reference TRBV7-3 and TRBJ2-6, is GAGVSQTPSNKVTEKGKYVELRCDPISGHTALYWYRQSLGQGPEFLIYFQGTGAADDSGLPNDRFFAVRPEGSVSTLKIQRTERGDSAVYLCASSLLGMAGANVLTFGAGSRLTVL.

This clonotype was found many times. The V call is TRBV11-2, the J call TRBJ2-1, with 12 bases matching TRBD2. Germline values: CDR1 SGHAT, CDR2 FQNNGV. The CDR3 extends over 18 amino acids. The J segment lost 0 bases and the V segment lost 4 bases, leaving 7 bases of the junction unmatched. The CDR3 region is CASSSFGLAGTSYNEQFF. Here the CDR3 DNA reads TGTGCCAGCAGCTCTTTCGGACTAGCGGGAACCTCCTACAATGAGCAGTTCTTC.

This clonotype was observed a few times. This chain links TRBV20-1 with TRBJ2-7, with a weak D call TRBD1 (6 bases). CDR1 is DFQATT, CDR2 SNEGSKA, per germline (reference sequence). Trimming pared 3 bases from V and 9 bases from J, leaving 24 bases between. CDR3 length equals 15 residues. CDR3 nucleotides: TGCAGTGCTAGCCACTCCCAGAGTCCCCCAGGGGTGCAGTACTTC. Translated, it gives CSASHSQSPPGVQYF.

This clonotype was counted ten times or more. This sequence joins TRBV7-9 and TRBJ2-1; no reliable D call. The CDR3 runs 14 residues. Trimming pared 7 bases from V and 0 bases from J, leaving 10 bases between. The germline CDR1 and CDR2 sequences are SEHNR and FQNEAQ (reference sequence). CDR3 loop: CASIGSVSYNEQFF. CDR3 DNA: TGTGCCAGCATCGGGTCGGTCTCCTACAATGAGCAGTTCTTC.

This sequence joins TRBV2 and TRBJ1-6; 9 positions match TRBD1. The CDR3 has 16 residues. Per the germline V gene, CDR1 is SNHLY and CDR2 is FYNNEI. Trimming cost V 3 bases and J 7 bases; bases outside gene matches: 7. CDR3 nucleotide sequence: TGTGCCAGCAGTGACCGGACAGGGGCTGAGAATTCACCCCTCCACTTT. Amino acids: CASSDRTGAENSPLHF. Filled out from reference TRBV2 and TRBJ1-6, the complete variable domain reads EPEVTQTPSHQVTQMGQEVILRCVPISNHLYFYWYRQILGQKVEFLVSFYNNEISEKSEIFDDQFSVERPDGSNFTLKIRSTKLEDSAMYFCASSDRTGAENSPLHFGNGTRLTVT.

There are many counts of this clonotype. The chain joins TRBV6-1 to TRBJ1-4, with a tentative D call TRBD1 (5 bases). The CDR3 runs 16 residues. The V gene's germline CDR1 is MNHNS and CDR2 SASEGT. The ends were cut back, 7 bases at V and 0 bases at J, with 15 bases in the middle. The CDR3 nucleotides read TGTGCCAGCACCCTCGCGGGGGGGACAACTAATGAAAAACTGTTTTTT. It yields the protein CASTLAGGTTNEKLFF.

The rearrangement joins TRBV7-6 to TRBJ2-3; TRBD1 or TRBD2 may be the D gene (5 bases each). Germline CDR1 SGHVS, CDR2 FNYEAQ. V lost 5 bases and J 6 bases, leaving 24 bases between the germline ends. This CDR3 has 17 residues. The CDR3 DNA reads TGTGCCAGCAGCCAGACATGGAGCGGTAGAAGGGGCGATACGCAGTATTTT. It encodes CASSQTWSGRRGDTQYF.

The rearrangement joins TRBV12-3 or TRBV12-4 to TRBJ1-1; D unclear. CDR3 length equals 13 residues. Between the trimmed V and J ends, which lost 6 bases and 4 bases, there was a span of 12 bases. CDR3 coding DNA: TGTGCCAGCAGCAAAAGGGAGGGCACTGAAGCTTTCTTT. Amino acid sequence: CASSKREGTEAFF.

This clonotype has just a few counts. The chain uses TRBV11-3 and TRBJ1-4; D is unresolved. The V end lost 3 bases, the J end lost 0 bases, and 11 bases lay between the germline ends. The CDR3 has 16 residues. The germline CDR1 and CDR2 sequences are SGHNT and YENEEA. The CDR3 nucleotides are TGTGCCAGCAGCTTCCAGTCAGGTTCAACTAATGAAAAACTGTTTTTT. Translation: CASSFQSGSTNEKLFF.

This clonotype was seen ten or more times. The rearrangement links TRBV19 to TRBJ1-2; no clear D gene. From germline, CDR1 is LNHDA and CDR2 SQIVND (reference sequence). The CDR3 totals 14 residues. The ends were cut back, 5 bases at V and 2 bases at J, with 12 bases in the middle. CDR3 in DNA: TGTGCCAGTAGTTCCACCCGGGTGAACTATGGCTACACCTTC. The encoded protein is CASSSTRVNYGYTF. The full variable domain, in which reference TRBV19 and TRBJ1-2 provide the parts outside the CDR3, is DGGITQSPKYLFRKEGQNVTLSCEQNLNHDAMYWYRQDPGQGLRLIYYSQIVNDFQKGDIAEGYSVSREKKESFPLTVTSAQKNPTAFYLCASSSTRVNYGYTFGSGTRLTVV.

This clonotype was recorded at least ten times. The CDR3 nucleotides read TGTGCCAGCAGTGCCCGCCGGGACAGAAAAGGCTACGAGCAGTACTTC. Translated, it gives CASSARRDRKGYEQYF. The chain combines TRBV6-1 with TRBJ2-7, with 7 bases fitting TRBD1. The CDR3 is 16 amino acids. V dropped 4 bases and J dropped 3; count of bases not matched to a gene: 12. Germline V gene data show CDR1 as MNHNS and CDR2 as SASEGT.

This clonotype was recorded at least ten times. The chain is built from TRBV6-5 and TRBJ2-1; D is uncertain. V lost 6 bases to trimming and J lost 7 bases, with 10 bases between them. Germline V gives CDR1 MNHEY, CDR2 SVGAGI. This CDR3 has 12 residues. The CDR3 DNA follows: TGTGCCAGCAGGCGTGGGTGGAATGAGCAGTTCTTC. Its translation: CASRRGWNEQFF.

The sample holds a few counts of this clonotype. The V and J genes are TRBV7-2 and TRBJ2-3, with a weak D call TRBD1 (6 bases). V was shortened by 1 base and J by 8 bases, with 13 bases between the two germline ends. CDR3 length: 14 residues. The germline CDR1 and CDR2 sequences are SGHTA and FQGNSA. The CDR3 region is CASSLVGGEGTQYF. Here the CDR3 DNA reads TGTGCCAGCAGCTTAGTTGGGGGCGAGGGTACGCAGTATTTT.

This clonotype appeared many times. J is TRBJ2-3 and V is TRBV24-1; TRBD2 matches 16 bases. V was clipped by 2 bases and J by 4 bases; unmatched bases: 8. Germline CDR1 and CDR2: KGHDR and SFDVKD. The CDR3 consists of 19 residues. CDR3 amino acids: CATSDYSPGLAGGPDTQYF. CDR3 nucleotide sequence: TGTGCCACCAGTGATTACTCGCCGGGACTAGCGGGAGGGCCAGATACGCAGTATTTT.

This clonotype was seen repeatedly, ten times or more. The chain carries TRBV27 and TRBJ1-6, with D possibly matching TRBD1 (6 bases). V lost 5 bases to trimming and J lost 6 bases, with 14 bases between them. This CDR3 is built from 15 residues. Germline V lookup: CDR1 MNHEY, CDR2 SMNVEV (reference sequence). The CDR3 coding sequence is TGTGCCAGCAGTCCAGGGGTTTGGGGTAATTCACCCCTCCACTTT. Its translation: CASSPGVWGNSPLHF.